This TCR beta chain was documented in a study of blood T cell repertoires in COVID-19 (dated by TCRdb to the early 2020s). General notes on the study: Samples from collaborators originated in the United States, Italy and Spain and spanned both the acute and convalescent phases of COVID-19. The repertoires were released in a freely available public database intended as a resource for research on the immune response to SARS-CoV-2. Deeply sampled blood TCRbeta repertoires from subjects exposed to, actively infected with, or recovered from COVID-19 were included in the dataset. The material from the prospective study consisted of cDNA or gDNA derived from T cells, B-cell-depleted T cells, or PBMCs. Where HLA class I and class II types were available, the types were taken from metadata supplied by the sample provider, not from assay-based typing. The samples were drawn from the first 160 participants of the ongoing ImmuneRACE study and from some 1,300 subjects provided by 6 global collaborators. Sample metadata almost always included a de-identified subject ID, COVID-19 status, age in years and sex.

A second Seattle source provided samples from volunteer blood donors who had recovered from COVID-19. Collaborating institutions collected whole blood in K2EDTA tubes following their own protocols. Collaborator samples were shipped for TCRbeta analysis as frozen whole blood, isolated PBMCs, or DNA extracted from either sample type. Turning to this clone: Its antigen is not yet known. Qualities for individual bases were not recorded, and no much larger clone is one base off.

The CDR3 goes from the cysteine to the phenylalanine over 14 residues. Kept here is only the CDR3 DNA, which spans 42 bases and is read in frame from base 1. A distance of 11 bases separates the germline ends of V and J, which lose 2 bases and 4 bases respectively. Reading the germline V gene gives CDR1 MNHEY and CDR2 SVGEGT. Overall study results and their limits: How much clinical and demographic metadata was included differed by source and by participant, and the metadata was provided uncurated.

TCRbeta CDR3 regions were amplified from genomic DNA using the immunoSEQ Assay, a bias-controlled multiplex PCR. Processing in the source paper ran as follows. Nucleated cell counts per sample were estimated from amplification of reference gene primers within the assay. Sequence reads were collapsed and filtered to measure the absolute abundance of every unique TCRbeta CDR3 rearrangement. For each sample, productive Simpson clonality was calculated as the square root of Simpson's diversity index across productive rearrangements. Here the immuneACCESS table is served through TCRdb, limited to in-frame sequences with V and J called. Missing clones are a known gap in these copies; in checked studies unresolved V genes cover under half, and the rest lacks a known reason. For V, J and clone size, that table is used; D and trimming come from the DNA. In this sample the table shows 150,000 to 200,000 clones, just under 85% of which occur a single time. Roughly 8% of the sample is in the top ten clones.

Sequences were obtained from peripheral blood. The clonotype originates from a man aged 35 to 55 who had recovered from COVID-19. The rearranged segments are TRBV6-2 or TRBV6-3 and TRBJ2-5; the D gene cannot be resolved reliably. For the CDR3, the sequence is CASSYTLAGETQYF. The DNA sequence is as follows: TGTGCCAGCAGTTACACTTTAGCCGGAGAGACCCAGTACTTC.